This T cell receptor beta chain was identified during a study of CD8 T cells in ankylosing spondylitis. Study-level points and caveats: Typical of ankylosing spondylitis blood, it appeared, was a TCR beta motif of 7 or 8 highly homologous variants. Clones tied to disease were said to be significantly enriched in matched ankylosing spondylitis synovial fluid. Clones that were linked to disease were CD8+ and were relatively rare in peripheral blood.

Quantitative 5'-RACE with molecular barcodes generated TCR beta libraries. TCRdb reprocessed the 5' RACE reads via MiXCR and lists one record per CDR3 protein. The data show 150,000 to 250,000 distinct CDR3 sequences, around 13% seen once. Germline CDR1 and CDR2: SGHDT and YYEEEE. The ends were cut back, 3 bases at V and 4 bases at J, with 18 bases in the middle. This CDR3 has 16 amino acids. Remarks on this clonotype: The antigen is not known.

Input material: blood, either unsorted or a sorted T cell fraction (not recorded which). The source of this sequence is a male donor with ankylosing spondylitis or in good health (not recorded which). The V gene is TRBV5-6, the J gene TRBJ2-3; D tentatively reads TRBD1 or TRBD2 (6 bases each). The CDR3 region has the DNA TGTGCCAGCAGCTCTGGGGGGAAACAGGGCTCAGATACGCAGTATTTT. Residues: CASSSGGKQGSDTQYF. Supplemented by reference TRBV5-6 and TRBJ2-3, the full variable domain reads DAGVTQSPTHLIKTRGQQVTLRCSPKSGHDTVSWYQQALGQGPQFIFQYYEEEERQRGNFPDRFSGHQFPNYSSELNVNALLLGDSALYLCASSSGGKQGSDTQYFGPGTRLTVL.